The present entry profiles one T cell receptor (beta chain) with its context. Its antigen is unknown. These data come from a study of T cells in localized non-small cell lung cancer. Measured with immunoSEQ multiplex PCR; TCRdb has only the in-frame clones, and not every one. Among 45,000 or so clones, roughly 90% were seen once, and the ten largest hold under 12%. CDR1 MNHNS and CDR2 SASEGT come from the germline V gene. Trimming stripped 6 bases from V and 1 base from J, with 15 bases between. The CDR3 contains 15 residues. Notes on the study in general: The greatest T cell clonality was found in uninvolved adjacent lung (higher than in tumor). Appearance in adjacent lung was seen for a median roughly 50 of the top 100 tumor clones. Elevated circulating T cell density in blood was associated with longer overall survival.

The source material was PBMCs, sampled before any cancer treatment. V is TRBV6-1 and J is TRBJ1-1; D is ambiguous. This TCR was sampled from a woman between 40 and 69 years old with stage II lung adenocarcinoma. The CDR3 here is CASRLSLRGNTEAFF. The DNA of the CDR3 is TGTGCCAGCAGGCTCTCTCTCCGAGGGAACACTGAAGCTTTCTTT.